Below, one T cell receptor (beta chain) is given with its context. Its antigen is undetermined. This specimen comes from a study of neoadjuvant anti-PD-1 for oral cavity cancer. Study-wide background: Patients without progression got a fourth dose around day 43.

The CDR3 has 14 amino acids. V was trimmed by 5 bases and J by 4 bases, leaving 14 bases between them. CDR1 and CDR2 (germline): SGHAT, FQNNGV. Measured with immunoSEQ multiplex PCR; TCRdb has only the in-frame clones, and not every one. This sample has roughly 60,000 clones; more than 65% occur once, and the top ten carry just over 2.5%. Study results and caveats: Post-nivolumab, blood T cell clonality was significantly elevated in non-responders.

This clonotype was obtained from a person aged 40 to 85 with oral cavity squamous cell carcinoma. The sequenced sample was PBMCs, obtained before nivolumab (anti-PD-1) treatment. The chain has TRBV11-2 and TRBJ2-5; no clear D gene. The CDR3 is CASSPIRTPETQYF. The CDR3 DNA reads as TGTGCCAGCAGCCCCATTAGGACCCCAGAGACCCAGTACTTC.